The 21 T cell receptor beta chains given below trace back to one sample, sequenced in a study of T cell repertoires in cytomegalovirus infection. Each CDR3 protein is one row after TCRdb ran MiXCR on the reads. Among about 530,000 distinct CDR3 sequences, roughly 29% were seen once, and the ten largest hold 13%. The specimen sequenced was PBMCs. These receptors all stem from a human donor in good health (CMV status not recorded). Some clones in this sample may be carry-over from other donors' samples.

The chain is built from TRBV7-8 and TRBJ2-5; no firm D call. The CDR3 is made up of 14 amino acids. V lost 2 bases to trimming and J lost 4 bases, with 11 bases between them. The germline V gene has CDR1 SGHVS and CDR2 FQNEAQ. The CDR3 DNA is TGTGCCAGCAGCTTAAGGTCCCCCGGAGAGACCCAGTACTTC. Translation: CASSLRSPGETQYF.

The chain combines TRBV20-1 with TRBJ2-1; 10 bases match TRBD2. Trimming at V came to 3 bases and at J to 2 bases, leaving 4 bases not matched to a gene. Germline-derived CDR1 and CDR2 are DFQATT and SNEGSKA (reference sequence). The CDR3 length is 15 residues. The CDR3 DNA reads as TGCAGTGCTAGCCTGCTAGCGGGAGCCTACAATGAGCAGTTCTTC. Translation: CSASLLAGAYNEQFF.

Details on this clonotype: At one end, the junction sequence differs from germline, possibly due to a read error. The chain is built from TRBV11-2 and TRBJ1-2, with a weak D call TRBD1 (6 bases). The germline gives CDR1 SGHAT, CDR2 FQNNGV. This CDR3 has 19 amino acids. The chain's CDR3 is CANSPSSPSRTALNYGYTF. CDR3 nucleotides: TGTGCCAACAGCCCCAGTTCCCCCTCTCGGACAGCTTTGAACTATGGCTACACCTTC.

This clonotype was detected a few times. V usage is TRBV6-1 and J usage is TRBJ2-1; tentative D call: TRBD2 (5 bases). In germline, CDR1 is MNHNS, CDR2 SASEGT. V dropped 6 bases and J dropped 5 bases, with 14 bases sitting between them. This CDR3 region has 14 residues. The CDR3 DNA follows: TGTGCCAGCAGCCCCGGGATTATAGACAATGAGCAGTTCTTC. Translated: CASSPGIIDNEQFF.

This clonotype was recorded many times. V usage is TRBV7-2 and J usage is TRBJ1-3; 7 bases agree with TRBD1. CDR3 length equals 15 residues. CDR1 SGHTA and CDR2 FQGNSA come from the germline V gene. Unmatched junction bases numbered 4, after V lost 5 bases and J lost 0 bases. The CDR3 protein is CASSTNRGSGNTIYF. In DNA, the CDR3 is TGTGCCAGCAGCACCAACAGGGGCTCTGGAAACACCATATATTTT.

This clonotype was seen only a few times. This CDR3 reads CASSKNQGDSPLHF. The CDR3 coding sequence is TGTGCCAGTAGTAAAAACCAGGGGGATTCACCCCTCCACTTT. The gene calls are TRBV19 and TRBJ1-6; 7 bases fit TRBD1. The CDR3 consists of 14 residues. Germline V gene lookup returns CDR1 LNHDA and CDR2 SQIVND (reference sequence). V trimming: 4 bases; J trimming: 8 bases; junction bases outside the gene matches: 5.

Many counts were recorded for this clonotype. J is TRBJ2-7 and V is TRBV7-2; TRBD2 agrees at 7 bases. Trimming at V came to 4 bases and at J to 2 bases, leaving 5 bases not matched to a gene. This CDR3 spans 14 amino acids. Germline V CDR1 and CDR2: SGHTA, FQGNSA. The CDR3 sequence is CASSSTGGAYEQYF. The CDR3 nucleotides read TGTGCCAGCAGCTCCACGGGAGGCGCCTACGAGCAGTACTTC.

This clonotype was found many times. The CDR3 nucleotides read TGTGCCAGCAGCCTCGACGGATCGAGCACAGATACGCAGTATTTT. It specifies CASSLDGSSTDTQYF. This chain links TRBV7-2 with TRBJ2-3; no definite D call. The germline V gene encodes CDR1 SGHTA and CDR2 FQGNSA. This CDR3 region has 15 residues. V was clipped by 5 bases and J by 0 bases, with 12 bases between them.

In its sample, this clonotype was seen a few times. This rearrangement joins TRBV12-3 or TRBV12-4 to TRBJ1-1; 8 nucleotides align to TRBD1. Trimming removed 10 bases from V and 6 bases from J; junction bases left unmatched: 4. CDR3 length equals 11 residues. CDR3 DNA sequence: TGTGCCACCTGGACAGGGTCTGAAGCTTTCTTT. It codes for CATWTGSEAFF.

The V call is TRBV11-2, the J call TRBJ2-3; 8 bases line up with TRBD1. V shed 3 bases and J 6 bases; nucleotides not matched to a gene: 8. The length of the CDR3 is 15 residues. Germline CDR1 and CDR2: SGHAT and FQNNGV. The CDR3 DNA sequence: TGTGCCAGCAGCTTCGGTAGACAGGGGCGCGATACGCAGTATTTT. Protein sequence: CASSFGRQGRDTQYF. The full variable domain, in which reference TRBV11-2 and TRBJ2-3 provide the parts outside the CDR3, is EAGVAQSPRYKIIEKRQSVAFWCNPISGHATLYWYQQILGQGPKLLIQFQNNGVVDDSQLPKDRFSAERLKGVDSTLKIQPAKLEDSAVYLCASSFGRQGRDTQYFGPGTRLTVL.

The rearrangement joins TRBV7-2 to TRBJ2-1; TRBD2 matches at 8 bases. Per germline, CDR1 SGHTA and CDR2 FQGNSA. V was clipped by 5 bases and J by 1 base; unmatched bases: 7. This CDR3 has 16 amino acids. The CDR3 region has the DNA TGTGCCAGCAGCGCAAGCGGGGGCACTTCCTACAATGAGCAGTTCTTC. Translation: CASSASGGTSYNEQFF.

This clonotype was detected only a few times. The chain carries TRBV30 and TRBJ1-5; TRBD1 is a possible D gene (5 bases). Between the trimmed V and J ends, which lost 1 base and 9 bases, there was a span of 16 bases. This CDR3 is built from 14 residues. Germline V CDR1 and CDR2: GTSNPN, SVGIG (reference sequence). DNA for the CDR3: TGTGCCTGGAGTGAGACGGGACGCGGTGGGCCCCAGCATTTT. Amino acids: CAWSETGRGGPQHF.

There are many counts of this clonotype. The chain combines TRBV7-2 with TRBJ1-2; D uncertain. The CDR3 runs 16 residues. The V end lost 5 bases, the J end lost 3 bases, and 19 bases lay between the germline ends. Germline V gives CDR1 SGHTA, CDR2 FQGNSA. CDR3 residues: CASSQGRRKNHYGYTF. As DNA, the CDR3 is TGTGCCAGCAGCCAAGGGCGGCGGAAGAACCACTATGGCTACACCTTC.

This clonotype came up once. This CDR3 reads CASSPRGGNTIYF. CDR3 DNA: TGTGCCAGTAGCCCTAGGGGCGGAAACACCATATATTTT. This chain connects TRBV19 to TRBJ1-3; TRBD1 might be the D (5 bases). CDR1 LNHDA and CDR2 SQIVND come from the germline V gene (reference sequence). The V gene lost 6 bases and the J gene lost 4 bases, with 10 bases spanning the gap. This CDR3 has 13 amino acids. The whole variable domain, filled in from reference TRBV19 and TRBJ1-3, reads DGGITQSPKYLFRKEGQNVTLSCEQNLNHDAMYWYRQDPGQGLRLIYYSQIVNDFQKGDIAEGYSVSREKKESFPLTVTSAQKNPTAFYLCASSPRGGNTIYFGEGSWLTVV.

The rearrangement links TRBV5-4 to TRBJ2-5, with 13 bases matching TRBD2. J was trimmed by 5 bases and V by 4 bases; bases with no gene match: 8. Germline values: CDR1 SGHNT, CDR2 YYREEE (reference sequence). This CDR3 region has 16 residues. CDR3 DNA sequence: TGTGCCAGCAGCCCTCGGACTAGCGGGAGCTGGGAGACCCAGTACTTC. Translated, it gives CASSPRTSGSWETQYF.

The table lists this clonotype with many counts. The CDR3 loop is CASSSSEGGEQYF. The CDR3 DNA sequence: TGTGCCAGCAGCTCGTCCGAGGGGGGGGAGCAGTACTTC. The chain has TRBV7-2 and TRBJ2-7; TRBD2 might be the D (7 bases). Germline V gene lookup returns CDR1 SGHTA and CDR2 FQGNSA. The CDR3 sequence is 13 residues long. Trimming pared 4 bases from V and 7 bases from J, leaving 14 bases between.

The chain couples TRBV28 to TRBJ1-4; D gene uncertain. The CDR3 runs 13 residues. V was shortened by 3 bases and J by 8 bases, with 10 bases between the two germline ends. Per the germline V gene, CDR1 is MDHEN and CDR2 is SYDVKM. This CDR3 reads CASSLRQQEKLFF. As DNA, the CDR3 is TGTGCCAGCAGTTTGAGACAACAGGAAAAACTGTTTTTT.

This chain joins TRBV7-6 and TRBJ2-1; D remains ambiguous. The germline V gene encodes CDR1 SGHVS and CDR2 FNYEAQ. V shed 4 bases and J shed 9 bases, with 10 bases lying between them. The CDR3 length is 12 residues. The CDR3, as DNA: TGTGCCAGCAGCTCTTTAGGGCGTGAGCAGTTCTTC. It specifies CASSSLGREQFF.

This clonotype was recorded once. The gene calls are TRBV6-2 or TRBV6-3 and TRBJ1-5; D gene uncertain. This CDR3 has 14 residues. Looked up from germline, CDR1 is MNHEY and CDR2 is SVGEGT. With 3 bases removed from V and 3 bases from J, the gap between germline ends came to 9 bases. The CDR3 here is CASSYWQNNQPQHF. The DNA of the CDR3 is TGTGCCAGCAGTTATTGGCAGAACAATCAGCCCCAGCATTTT.

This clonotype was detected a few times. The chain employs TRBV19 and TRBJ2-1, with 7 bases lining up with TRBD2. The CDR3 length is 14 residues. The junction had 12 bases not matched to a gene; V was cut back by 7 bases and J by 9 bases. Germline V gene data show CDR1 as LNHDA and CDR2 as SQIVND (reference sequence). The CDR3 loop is CASTKREGPGEQFF. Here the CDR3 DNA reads TGTGCCAGTACAAAGAGGGAGGGCCCGGGTGAGCAGTTCTTC.

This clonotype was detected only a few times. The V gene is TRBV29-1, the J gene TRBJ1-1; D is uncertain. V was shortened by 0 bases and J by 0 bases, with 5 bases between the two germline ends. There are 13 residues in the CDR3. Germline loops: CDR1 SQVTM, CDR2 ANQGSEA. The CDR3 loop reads CSVEDGVNTEAFF. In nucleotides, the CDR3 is TGCAGCGTTGAAGATGGGGTGAACACTGAAGCTTTCTTT.